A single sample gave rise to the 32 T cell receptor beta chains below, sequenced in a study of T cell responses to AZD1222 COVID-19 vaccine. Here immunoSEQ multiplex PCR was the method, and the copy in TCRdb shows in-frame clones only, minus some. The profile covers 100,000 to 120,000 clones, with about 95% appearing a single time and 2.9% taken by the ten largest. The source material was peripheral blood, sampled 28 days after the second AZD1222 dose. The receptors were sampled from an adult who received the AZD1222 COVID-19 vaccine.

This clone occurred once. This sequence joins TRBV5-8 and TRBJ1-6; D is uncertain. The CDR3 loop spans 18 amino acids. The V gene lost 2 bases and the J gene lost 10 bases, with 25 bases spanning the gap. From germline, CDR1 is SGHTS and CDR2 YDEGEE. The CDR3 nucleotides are TGTGCCAGCAGCTTCTTCCGTTGGAGTCCGACCTTTCTCTCACCCCTCCACTTT. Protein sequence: CASSFFRWSPTFLSPLHF.

The CDR3 DNA reads TGCGCCAGCAGTCGAGACCGAGAGGTCTATGGCTACACCTTC. As protein: CASSRDREVYGYTF. The chain links TRBV23-1 to TRBJ1-2; D not certain. TRBV23-1 is an ORF, with its function uncertain. V was clipped by 4 bases and J by 4 bases, with 13 bases between them. The CDR3 has 14 residues.

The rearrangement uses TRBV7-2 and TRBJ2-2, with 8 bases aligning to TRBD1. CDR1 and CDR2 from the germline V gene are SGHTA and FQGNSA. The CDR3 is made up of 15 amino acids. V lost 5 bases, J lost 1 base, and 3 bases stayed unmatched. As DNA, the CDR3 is TGTGCCAGCAGCCCGGGGACAGGGAACACCGGGGAGCTGTTTTTT. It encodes CASSPGTGNTGELFF.

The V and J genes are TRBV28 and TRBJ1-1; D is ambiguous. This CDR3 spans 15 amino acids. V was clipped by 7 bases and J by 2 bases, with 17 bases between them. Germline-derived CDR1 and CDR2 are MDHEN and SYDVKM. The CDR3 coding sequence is TGTGCCAGCATCATAAGGGCGCAACTTAACACTGAAGCTTTCTTT. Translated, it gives CASIIRAQLNTEAFF.

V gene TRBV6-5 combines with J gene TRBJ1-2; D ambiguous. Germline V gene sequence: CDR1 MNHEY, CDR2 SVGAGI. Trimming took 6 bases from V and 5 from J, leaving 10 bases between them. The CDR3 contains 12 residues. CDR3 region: CASRGNGYGYTF. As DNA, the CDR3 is TGTGCCAGCAGAGGGAACGGGTATGGCTACACCTTC.

The CDR3 protein is CASRPRTGSVYEQYF. As DNA, the CDR3 is TGTGCCAGCAGGCCCCGGACAGGGTCGGTCTACGAGCAGTACTTC. This chain links TRBV6-5 with TRBJ2-7, with TRBD1 matching 8 bases. V shed 6 bases and J 3 bases; nucleotides not matched to a gene: 10. CDR1 is MNHEY, CDR2 SVGAGI, per germline. The CDR3 spans 15 residues.

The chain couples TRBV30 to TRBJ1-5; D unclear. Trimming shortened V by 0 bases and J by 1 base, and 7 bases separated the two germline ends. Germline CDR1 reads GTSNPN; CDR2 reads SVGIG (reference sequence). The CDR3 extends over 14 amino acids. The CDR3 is CAWSVLQSNQPQHF. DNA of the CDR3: TGTGCCTGGAGTGTACTTCAGAGCAATCAGCCCCAGCATTTT.

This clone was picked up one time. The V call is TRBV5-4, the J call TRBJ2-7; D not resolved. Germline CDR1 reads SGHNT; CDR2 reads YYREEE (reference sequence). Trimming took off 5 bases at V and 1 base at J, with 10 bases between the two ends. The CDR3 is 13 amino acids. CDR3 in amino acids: CASRPKDSYEQYF. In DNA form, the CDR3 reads TGTGCCAGCAGACCTAAGGATTCCTACGAGCAGTACTTC.

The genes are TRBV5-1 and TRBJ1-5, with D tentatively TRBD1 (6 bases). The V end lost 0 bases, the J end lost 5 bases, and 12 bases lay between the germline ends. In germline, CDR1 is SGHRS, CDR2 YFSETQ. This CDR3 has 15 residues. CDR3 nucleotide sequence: TGCGCCAGCAGCTTGGGTACTGACAGGCATCAGCCCCAGCATTTT. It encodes CASSLGTDRHQPQHF.

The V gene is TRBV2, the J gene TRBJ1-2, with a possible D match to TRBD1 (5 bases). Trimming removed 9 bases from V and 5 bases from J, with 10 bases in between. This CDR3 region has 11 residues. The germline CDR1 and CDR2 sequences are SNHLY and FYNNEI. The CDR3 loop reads CASDSGYGYTF. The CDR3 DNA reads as TGTGCCAGTGACTCAGGGTATGGCTACACCTTC.

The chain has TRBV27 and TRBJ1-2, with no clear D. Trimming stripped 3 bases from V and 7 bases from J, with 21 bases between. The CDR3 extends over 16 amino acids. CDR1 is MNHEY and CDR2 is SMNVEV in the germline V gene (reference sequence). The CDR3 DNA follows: TGTGCCAGCAGTTTTTCGTACGCACGGGATATTAGTGGCTACACCTTC. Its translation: CASSFSYARDISGYTF.

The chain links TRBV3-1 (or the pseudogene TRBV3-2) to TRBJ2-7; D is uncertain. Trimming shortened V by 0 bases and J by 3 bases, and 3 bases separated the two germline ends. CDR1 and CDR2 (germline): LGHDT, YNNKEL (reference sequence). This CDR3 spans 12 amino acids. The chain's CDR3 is CASSQEDYEQYF. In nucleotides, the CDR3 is TGTGCCAGCAGCCAAGAGGACTACGAGCAGTACTTC.

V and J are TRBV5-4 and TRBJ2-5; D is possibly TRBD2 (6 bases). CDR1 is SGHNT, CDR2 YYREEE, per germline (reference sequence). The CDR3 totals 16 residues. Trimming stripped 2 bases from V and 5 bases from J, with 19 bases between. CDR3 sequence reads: CASSFVPKDAGETQYF. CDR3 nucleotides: TGTGCCAGCAGCTTCGTCCCAAAAGACGCGGGGGAGACCCAGTACTTC.

The CDR3 DNA is TGTGCCAGCAGCTTAGCCGCGCGGGGGGCCAACGTCCTGACTTTC. Protein sequence: CASSLAARGANVLTF. The chain recombines TRBV7-8 with TRBJ2-6; D call uncertain. V was clipped by 0 bases and J by 4 bases, with 7 bases between them. This CDR3 is 15 amino acids long. CDR1 is SGHVS, CDR2 FQNEAQ, per germline.

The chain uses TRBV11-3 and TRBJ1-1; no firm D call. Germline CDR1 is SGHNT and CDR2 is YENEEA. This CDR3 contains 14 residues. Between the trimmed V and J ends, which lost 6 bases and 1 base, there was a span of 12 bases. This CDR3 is CASRSRESNTEAFF. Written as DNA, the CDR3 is TGTGCCAGCAGGTCCCGTGAGTCGAACACTGAAGCTTTCTTT.

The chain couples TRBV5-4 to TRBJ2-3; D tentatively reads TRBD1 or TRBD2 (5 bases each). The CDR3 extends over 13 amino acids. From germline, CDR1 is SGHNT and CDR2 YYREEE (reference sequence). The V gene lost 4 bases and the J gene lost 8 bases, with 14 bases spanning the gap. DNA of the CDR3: TGTGCCAGCAGCCCGCCACTAGGGACTACGCAGTATTTT. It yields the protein CASSPPLGTTQYF.

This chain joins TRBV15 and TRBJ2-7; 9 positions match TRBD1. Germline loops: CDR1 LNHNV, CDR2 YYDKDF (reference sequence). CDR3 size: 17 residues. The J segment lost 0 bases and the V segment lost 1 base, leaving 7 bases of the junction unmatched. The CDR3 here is CATSRVPRDRDSYEQYF. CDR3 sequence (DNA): TGTGCCACCAGCAGAGTCCCCCGGGACAGGGACTCCTACGAGCAGTACTTC.

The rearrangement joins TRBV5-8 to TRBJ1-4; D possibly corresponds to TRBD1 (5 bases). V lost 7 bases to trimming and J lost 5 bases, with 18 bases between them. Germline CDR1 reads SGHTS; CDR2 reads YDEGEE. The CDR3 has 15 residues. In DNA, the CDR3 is TGTGCCAGCGGCCAAGGTTGGAGGGGCAATGAAAAACTGTTTTTT. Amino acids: CASGQGWRGNEKLFF.

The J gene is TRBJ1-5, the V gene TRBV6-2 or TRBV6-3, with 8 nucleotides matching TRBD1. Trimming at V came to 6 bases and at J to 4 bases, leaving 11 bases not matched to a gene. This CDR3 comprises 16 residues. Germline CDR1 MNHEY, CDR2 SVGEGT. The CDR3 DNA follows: TGTGCCAGCAGCCTGACAGGGGCGGAAGGTAATCAGCCCCAGCATTTT. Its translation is CASSLTGAEGNQPQHF.

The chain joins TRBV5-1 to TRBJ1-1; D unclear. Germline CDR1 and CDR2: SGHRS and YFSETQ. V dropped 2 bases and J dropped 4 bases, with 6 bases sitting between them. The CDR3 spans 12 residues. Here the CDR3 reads CASSLVSTEAFF. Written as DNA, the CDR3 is TGCGCCAGCAGCTTAGTGTCCACTGAAGCTTTCTTT.

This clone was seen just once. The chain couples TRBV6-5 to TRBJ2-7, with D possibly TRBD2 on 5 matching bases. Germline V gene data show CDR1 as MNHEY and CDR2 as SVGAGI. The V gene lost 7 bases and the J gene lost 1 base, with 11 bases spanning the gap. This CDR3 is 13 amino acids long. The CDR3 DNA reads TGTGCCAGCACCCGGACTCCTTCCTACGAGCAGTACTTC. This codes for CASTRTPSYEQYF.

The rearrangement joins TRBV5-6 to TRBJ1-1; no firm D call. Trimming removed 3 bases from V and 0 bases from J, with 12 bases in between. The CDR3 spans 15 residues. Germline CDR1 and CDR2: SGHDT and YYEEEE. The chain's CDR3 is CASSSYRGMNTEAFF. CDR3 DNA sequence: TGTGCCAGCAGCTCCTACAGAGGCATGAACACTGAAGCTTTCTTT.

In nucleotides, the CDR3 is TGCGCCAGCAGCTCTTCGGGCAGGAAAAGGATAGACGTACCCACCGGGGAGCTGTTTTTT. It yields the protein CASSSSGRKRIDVPTGELFF. This chain joins TRBV5-1 and TRBJ2-2; no clear D. Germline V gene lookup returns CDR1 SGHRS and CDR2 YFSETQ. The length of the CDR3 is 20 residues. V dropped 3 bases and J dropped 4 bases, with 28 bases sitting between them.

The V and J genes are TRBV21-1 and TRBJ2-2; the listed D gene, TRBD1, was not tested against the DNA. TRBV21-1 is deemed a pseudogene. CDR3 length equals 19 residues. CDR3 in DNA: TGTGCCAGCAGCAATTCTCTCGTCCGGGACAGGGGAAACACCGGGGAGCTGTTTTTT. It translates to CASSNSLVRDRGNTGELFF.

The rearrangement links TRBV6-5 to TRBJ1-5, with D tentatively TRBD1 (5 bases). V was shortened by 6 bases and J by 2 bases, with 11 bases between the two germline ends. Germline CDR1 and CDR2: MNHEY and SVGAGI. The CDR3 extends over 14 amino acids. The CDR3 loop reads CASRQGVGNQPQHF. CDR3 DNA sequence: TGTGCCAGCAGGCAGGGTGTCGGCAATCAGCCCCAGCATTTT.

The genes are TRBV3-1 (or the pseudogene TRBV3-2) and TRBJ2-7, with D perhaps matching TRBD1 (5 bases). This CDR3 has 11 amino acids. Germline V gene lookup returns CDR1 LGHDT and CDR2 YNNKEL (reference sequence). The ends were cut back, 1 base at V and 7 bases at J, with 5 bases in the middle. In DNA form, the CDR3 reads TGTGCCAGCAGCCAAGCAGGGGAGCAGTACTTC. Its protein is CASSQAGEQYF.

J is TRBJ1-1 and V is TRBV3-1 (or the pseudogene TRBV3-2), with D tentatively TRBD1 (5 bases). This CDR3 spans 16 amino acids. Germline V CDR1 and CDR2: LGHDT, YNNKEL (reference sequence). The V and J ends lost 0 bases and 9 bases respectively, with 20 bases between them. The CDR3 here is CASSQEGVKRGPQAFF. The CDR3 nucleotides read TGTGCCAGCAGCCAAGAAGGGGTAAAGAGGGGTCCACAAGCTTTCTTT.

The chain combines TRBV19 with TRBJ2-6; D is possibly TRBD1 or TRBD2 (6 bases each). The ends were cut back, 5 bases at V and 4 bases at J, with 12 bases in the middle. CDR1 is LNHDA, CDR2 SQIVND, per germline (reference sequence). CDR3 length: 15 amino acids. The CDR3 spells CASSPWGAGANVLTF. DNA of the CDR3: TGTGCCAGTAGTCCCTGGGGGGCCGGGGCCAACGTCCTGACTTTC.

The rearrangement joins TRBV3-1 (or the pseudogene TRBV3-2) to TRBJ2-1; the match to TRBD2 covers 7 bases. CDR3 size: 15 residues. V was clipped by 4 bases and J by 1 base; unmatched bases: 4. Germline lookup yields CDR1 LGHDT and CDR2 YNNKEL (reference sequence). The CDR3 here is CASSPLAESYNEQFF. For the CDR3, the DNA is TGTGCCAGCAGCCCCCTAGCGGAGTCCTACAATGAGCAGTTCTTC.

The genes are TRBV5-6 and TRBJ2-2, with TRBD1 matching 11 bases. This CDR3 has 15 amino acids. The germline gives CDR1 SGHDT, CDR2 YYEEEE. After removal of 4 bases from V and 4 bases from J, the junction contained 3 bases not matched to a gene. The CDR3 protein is CASSTGQGATGELFF. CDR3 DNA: TGTGCCAGCAGCACAGGACAGGGGGCCACCGGGGAGCTGTTTTTT.

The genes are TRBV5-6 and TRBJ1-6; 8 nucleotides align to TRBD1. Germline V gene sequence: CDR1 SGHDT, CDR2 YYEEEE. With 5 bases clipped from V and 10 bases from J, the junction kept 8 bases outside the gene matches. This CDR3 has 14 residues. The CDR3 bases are TGTGCCAGCAGTTTGACAGGGGTGATCTCACCCCTCCACTTT. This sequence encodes CASSLTGVISPLHF.

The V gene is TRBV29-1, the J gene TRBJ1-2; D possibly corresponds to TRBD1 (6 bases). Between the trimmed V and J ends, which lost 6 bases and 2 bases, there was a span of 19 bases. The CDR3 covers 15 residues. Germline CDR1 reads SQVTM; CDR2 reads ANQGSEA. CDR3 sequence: CSVGPTGRGNYGYTF. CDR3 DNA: TGCAGCGTCGGGCCTACAGGGAGGGGAAACTATGGCTACACCTTC.